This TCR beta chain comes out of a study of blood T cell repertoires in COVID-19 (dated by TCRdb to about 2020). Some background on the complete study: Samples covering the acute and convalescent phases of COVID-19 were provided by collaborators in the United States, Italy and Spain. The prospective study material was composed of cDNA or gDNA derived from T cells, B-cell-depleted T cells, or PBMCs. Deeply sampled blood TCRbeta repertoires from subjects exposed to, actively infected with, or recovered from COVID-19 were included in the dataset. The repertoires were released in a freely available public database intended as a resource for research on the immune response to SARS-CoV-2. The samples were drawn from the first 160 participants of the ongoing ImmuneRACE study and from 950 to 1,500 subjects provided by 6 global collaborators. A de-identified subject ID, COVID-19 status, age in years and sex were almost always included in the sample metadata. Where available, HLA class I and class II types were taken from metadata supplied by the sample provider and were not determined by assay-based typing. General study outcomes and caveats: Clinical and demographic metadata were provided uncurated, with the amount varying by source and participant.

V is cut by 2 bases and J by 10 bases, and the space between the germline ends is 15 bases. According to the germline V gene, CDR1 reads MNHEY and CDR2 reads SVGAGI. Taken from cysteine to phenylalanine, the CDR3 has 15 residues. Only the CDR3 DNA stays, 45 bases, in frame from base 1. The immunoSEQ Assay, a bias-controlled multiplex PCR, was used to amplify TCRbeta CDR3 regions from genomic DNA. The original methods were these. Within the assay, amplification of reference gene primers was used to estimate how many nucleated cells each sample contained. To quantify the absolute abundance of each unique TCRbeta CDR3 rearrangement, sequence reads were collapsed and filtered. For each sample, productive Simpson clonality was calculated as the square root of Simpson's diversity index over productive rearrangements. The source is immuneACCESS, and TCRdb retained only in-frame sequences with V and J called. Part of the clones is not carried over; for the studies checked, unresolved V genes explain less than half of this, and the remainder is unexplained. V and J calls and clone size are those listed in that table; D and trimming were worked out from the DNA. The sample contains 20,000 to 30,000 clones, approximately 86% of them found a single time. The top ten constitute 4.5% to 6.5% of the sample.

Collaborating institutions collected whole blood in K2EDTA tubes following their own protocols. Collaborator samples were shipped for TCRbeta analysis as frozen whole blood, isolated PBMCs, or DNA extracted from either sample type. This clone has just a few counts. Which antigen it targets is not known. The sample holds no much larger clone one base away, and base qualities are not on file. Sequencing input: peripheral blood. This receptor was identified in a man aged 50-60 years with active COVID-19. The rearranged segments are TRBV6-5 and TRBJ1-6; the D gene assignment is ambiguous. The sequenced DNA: TGTGCCAGCAGTTACAACCAAGGCGGCCGGTCACCCCTCCACTTT. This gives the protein CASSYNQGGRSPLHF.